This is a list of T cell receptor beta chains from one sample in a study of blood T cell repertoires in COVID-19. The method was immunoSEQ multiplex PCR; TCRdb's version includes in-frame clones alone and lacks a portion of them. The table shows 150,000 to 200,000 clones, with 86% occurring only once. Sequencing was performed on peripheral blood. These receptor sequences come from a woman in her sixties or seventies with COVID-19, enrolled during active disease. CDR3s include the opening cysteine and the closing phenylalanine or tryptophan. A D gene is named only where the DNA matches it firmly. The listing skips clone size in some rows; elsewhere it reads once, few, many or a size class.

J: TRBJ1-3; V: TRBV5-1; D: -; size: once; CDR3: CASSLGHLSGNTIYF; DNA: TGCGCCAGCAGCTTGGGACATCTCTCTGGAAACACCATATATTTT
J: TRBJ2-3; V: TRBV24-1; D: -; size: -; CDR3: CATSRRGHSTDTQYF; DNA: TGTGCCACCAGTCGACGGGGACATAGCACAGATACGCAGTATTTT
J: TRBJ2-3; V: TRBV19; D: -; size: -; CDR3: CASRARGASTDTQYF; DNA: TGTGCCAGTAGGGCACGTGGAGCCAGCACAGATACGCAGTATTTT
J: TRBJ2-1; V: TRBV6-4; D: -; size: -; CDR3: CASSVGTKNNEQFF; DNA: TGTGCCAGCAGTGTCGGGACAAAGAACAATGAGCAGTTCTTC
J: TRBJ1-1; V: TRBV5-1; D: TRBD1; size: -; CDR3: CASSSPRGRVDTEAFF; DNA: TGCGCCAGCAGCTCCCCCAGGGGGCGGGTGGACACTGAAGCTTTCTTT
J: TRBJ2-3; V: TRBV28; D: TRBD2; size: -; CDR3: CASSLDSGRWSDTQYF; DNA: TGTGCCAGCAGTTTAGATAGCGGGAGGTGGTCAGATACGCAGTATTTT
J: TRBJ2-6; V: TRBV7-6; D: TRBD2; size: -; CDR3: CASSLSGRSGGYGANVLTF; DNA: TGTGCCAGCAGCCTGTCGGGGCGCTCGGGAGGGTATGGGGCCAACGTCCTGACTTTC
J: TRBJ2-7; V: TRBV29-1; D: TRBD1; size: -; CDR3: CSVTWTGGYEQYF; DNA: TGCAGCGTGACCTGGACAGGGGGCTACGAGCAGTACTTC
J: TRBJ1-4; V: TRBV5-1; D: -; size: few; CDR3: CASSVDSFNEKLFF; DNA: TGCGCCAGCAGCGTCGACAGTTTTAATGAAAAACTGTTTTTT
J: TRBJ1-4; V: TRBV9; D: TRBD1; size: -; CDR3: CASSVAGGFGEKLFF; DNA: TGTGCCAGCAGCGTAGCAGGGGGGTTTGGGGAAAAACTGTTTTTT
J: TRBJ1-1; V: TRBV30; D: -; size: -; CDR3: CAWSRGGGTEAFF; DNA: TGTGCCTGGAGTAGGGGAGGAGGCACTGAAGCTTTCTTT
J: TRBJ2-7; V: TRBV7-9; D: -; size: -; CDR3: CASSSLTYEQYF; DNA: TGTGCCAGCAGCTCTCTTACCTACGAGCAGTACTTC
J: TRBJ2-1; V: TRBV6-6; D: TRBD2; size: -; CDR3: CASSYSSSGGNNEQFF; DNA: TGTGCCAGCAGTTACTCGAGTAGCGGGGGCAACAATGAGCAGTTCTTC
J: TRBJ2-7; V: TRBV11-3; D: -; size: once; CDR3: CASSWGLDEQYF; DNA: TGTGCCAGCAGCTGGGGGCTGGACGAGCAGTACTTC
J: TRBJ2-1; V: TRBV20-1; D: TRBD2; size: -; CDR3: CSASTLAGGGDEQFF; DNA: TGCAGTGCTAGTACACTAGCGGGAGGGGGCGATGAGCAGTTCTTC
J: TRBJ2-7; V: TRBV6-5; D: TRBD2; size: -; CDR3: CASSPLAGKGEQYF; DNA: TGTGCCAGCAGCCCACTAGCGGGAAAGGGCGAGCAGTACTTC
J: TRBJ1-3; V: TRBV11-2; D: -; size: -; CDR3: CASSLRGGTIYF; DNA: TGTGCCAGCAGCTTAAGGGGGGGCACCATATATTTT
J: TRBJ2-1; V: TRBV13; D: -; size: -; CDR3: CASSVGGYNEQFF; DNA: TGTGCCAGCAGCGTCGGGGGATACAATGAGCAGTTCTTC
J: TRBJ2-1; V: TRBV3-1/TRBV3-2; D: -; size: -; CDR3: CASSQGTHPNEQFF; DNA: TGTGCCAGCAGCCAAGGAACTCATCCCAATGAGCAGTTCTTC
J: TRBJ1-4; V: TRBV5-1; D: -; size: -; CDR3: CASSLGTVASGEKLFF; DNA: TGCGCCAGCAGCTTGGGGACAGTGGCCTCGGGTGAAAAACTGTTTTTT
J: TRBJ2-2; V: TRBV12-3/TRBV12-4; D: -; size: -; CDR3: CASSLRGPGELFF; DNA: TGTGCCAGCAGTTTAAGAGGGCCCGGGGAGCTGTTTTTT
J: TRBJ2-3; V: TRBV5-4; D: -; size: -; CDR3: CASSSDSTSGDTQYF; DNA: TGTGCCAGCAGCTCGGACAGCACCTCAGGCGATACGCAGTATTTT
J: TRBJ1-5; V: TRBV5-1; D: -; size: -; CDR3: CASSLAGRYNQPQHF; DNA: TGCGCCAGCAGCTTGGCGGGGAGGTATAATCAGCCCCAGCATTTT
J: TRBJ1-3; V: TRBV3-1/TRBV3-2; D: -; size: few; CDR3: CASSQEAPVGGNTIYF; DNA: TGTGCCAGCAGCCAAGAAGCGCCAGTGGGTGGAAACACCATATATTTT
J: TRBJ1-5; V: TRBV6-5; D: -; size: -; CDR3: CASSTHSPLQPQHF; DNA: TGTGCCAGCAGTACACATTCCCCCCTCCAGCCCCAGCATTTT
J: TRBJ2-7; V: TRBV27; D: TRBD2; size: -; CDR3: CASRRGGRSHEQYF; DNA: TGTGCCAGCCGACGGGGCGGGAGGTCCCACGAGCAGTACTTC
J: TRBJ1-3; V: TRBV5-4; D: -; size: -; CDR3: CASSLGATISGNTIYF; DNA: TGTGCCAGCAGCTTGGGGGCGACTATCTCTGGAAACACCATATATTTT
J: TRBJ1-2; V: TRBV11-1; D: -; size: -; CDR3: CASSFQGSNYGYTF; DNA: TGTGCCAGCAGCTTCCAGGGATCTAACTATGGCTACACCTTC
J: TRBJ2-7; V: TRBV11-2; D: -; size: -; CDR3: CASRLDPHRSSYEQYF; DNA: TGTGCCAGCAGGTTAGATCCCCACAGGAGCTCCTACGAGCAGTACTTC
J: TRBJ1-4; V: TRBV12-3/TRBV12-4; D: -; size: -; CDR3: CASSLRLHGKLFF; DNA: TGTGCCAGCAGTCTTCGGCTCCACGGGAAACTGTTTTTT
J: TRBJ2-3; V: TRBV5-1; D: TRBD2; size: -; CDR3: CASSLRGEGTDTQYF; DNA: TGCGCCAGCAGCCTTCGGGGGGAGGGTACAGATACGCAGTATTTT
J: TRBJ1-2; V: TRBV29-1; D: -; size: -; CDR3: CSVALPSGGRSYGYTF; DNA: TGCAGCGTTGCGTTGCCCTCGGGGGGCAGGAGCTATGGCTACACCTTC
J: TRBJ2-2; V: TRBV7-9; D: -; size: -; CDR3: CASLEWGGDTGELFF; DNA: TGTGCCAGCCTAGAGTGGGGCGGAGACACCGGGGAGCTGTTTTTT
J: TRBJ1-2; V: TRBV24-1; D: -; size: -; CDR3: CATSDRGYGYTF; DNA: TGTGCCACCAGTGACCGGGGCTATGGCTACACCTTC
J: TRBJ2-2; V: TRBV30; D: -; size: -; CDR3: CAWRGGALNTGELFF; DNA: TGTGCCTGGAGAGGGGGGGCCCTGAACACCGGGGAGCTGTTTTTT
J: TRBJ2-1; V: TRBV9; D: TRBD1; size: -; CDR3: CASSGGTVNNEQFF; DNA: TGTGCCAGCAGCGGAGGGACAGTAAACAATGAGCAGTTCTTC
J: TRBJ2-3; V: TRBV10-3; D: TRBD2; size: -; CDR3: CAIRSGLATNTQYF; DNA: TGTGCCATACGATCGGGACTAGCGACAAATACGCAGTATTTT
J: TRBJ1-1; V: TRBV9; D: TRBD1; size: -; CDR3: CASSVGGTGNTEAFF; DNA: TGTGCCAGCAGCGTAGGAGGGACAGGGAACACTGAAGCTTTCTTT
J: TRBJ1-5; V: TRBV19; D: -; size: -; CDR3: CASSIDQAVYSNQPQHF; DNA: TGTGCCAGTAGTATAGATCAGGCTGTATATAGCAATCAGCCCCAGCATTTT
J: TRBJ2-1; V: TRBV27; D: -; size: -; CDR3: CASSLGEAEFSEQFF; DNA: TGTGCCAGCAGTTTAGGGGAGGCCGAATTTTCTGAGCAGTTCTTC
J: TRBJ2-7; V: TRBV11-1; D: TRBD2; size: -; CDR3: CASSSRPGLADYEQYF; DNA: TGTGCCAGCAGCTCCCGGCCCGGACTAGCGGATTACGAGCAGTACTTC
J: TRBJ2-7; V: TRBV4-2; D: TRBD1; size: -; CDR3: CASSQGTDYEQYF; DNA: TGTGCCAGCAGCCAGGGGACAGACTACGAGCAGTACTTC
J: TRBJ2-5; V: TRBV9; D: -; size: -; CDR3: CASSVGVAGWETQYF; DNA: TGTGCCAGCAGCGTAGGAGTGGCGGGATGGGAGACCCAGTACTTC
J: TRBJ1-1; V: TRBV7-3; D: TRBD1; size: -; CDR3: CASTRQGGTEAFF; DNA: TGTGCCAGCACGAGGCAGGGGGGTACTGAAGCTTTCTTT